These 17 T cell receptor beta chains share one sample of origin, sequenced in a study of shared clonotypes between healthy human individuals. Generated by immunoSEQ multiplex PCR, the TCRdb table keeps only in-frame clones and is missing some. Of roughly 2.2 million clones in the sample, around 90% are singletons; the top ten hold 0.37%. Sequencing was performed on naive CD4+ T cells from PBMCs. Documented subset: CD45RA+ positively selected. The source of these receptors is a man younger than 35 in good health. Some clones in this sample may be carry-over from other donors' samples.

This sequence joins TRBV28 and TRBJ1-2; D might be TRBD1 (6 bases). V gave up 7 bases and J gave up 7 bases, with 16 bases separating them. CDR1 and CDR2 from the germline V gene are MDHEN and SYDVKM. The CDR3 totals 13 residues. CDR3 sequence: CASILGRGLGYTF. CDR3 sequence (DNA): TGTGCCAGCATACTTGGCCGGGGGCTTGGCTACACCTTC.

As concerns this clone: This sample also contains other DNA sequences that code for the same CDR3. The chain uses TRBV9 and TRBJ2-3; unclear D gene. CDR1 and CDR2 from the germline V gene are SGDLS and YYNGEE. V shed 0 bases and J shed 3 bases, with 8 bases lying between them. The CDR3 runs 14 residues. The CDR3 DNA follows: TGTGCCAGCAGCGTAGAAGTCGTGACAGATACGCAGTATTTT. It is translated as CASSVEVVTDTQYF.

The chain joins TRBV19 to TRBJ2-2; tentatively, D is TRBD1 or TRBD2 (6 bases each). Looked up from germline, CDR1 is LNHDA and CDR2 is SQIVND (reference sequence). Trimming took off 7 bases at V and 0 bases at J, with 15 bases between the two ends. There are 16 residues in the CDR3. CDR3 protein: CASTSGAAPNTGELFF. As DNA, the CDR3 is TGTGCCAGTACCTCGGGGGCCGCTCCGAACACCGGGGAGCTGTTTTTT.

The chain is built from TRBV30 and TRBJ1-1, with TRBD1 matching over 7 bases. The CDR3 consists of 13 residues. Per germline, CDR1 GTSNPN and CDR2 SVGIG (reference sequence). V shed 2 bases and J 5 bases; nucleotides not matched to a gene: 5. CDR3 bases: TGTGCCTGGAGTATAAACAGGGGTACTGAAGCTTTCTTT. Its translation: CAWSINRGTEAFF. Full variable domain (outside the CDR3, taken from reference TRBV30 and TRBJ1-1): SQTIHQWPATLVQPVGSPLSLECTVEGTSNPNLYWYRQAAGRGLQLLFYSVGIGQISSEVPQNLSASRPQDRQFILSSKKLLLSDSGFYLCAWSINRGTEAFFGQGTRLTVV.

This chain joins TRBV7-9 and TRBJ1-5, with TRBD1 identical over 11 bases. The CDR3 totals 16 residues. The V segment lost 5 bases and the J segment 5 bases; nucleotides outside the gene matches: 8. Per the germline V gene, CDR1 is SEHNR and CDR2 is FQNEAQ (reference sequence). The CDR3: CASSPQGQGGYQPQHF. The DNA for the CDR3 is TGTGCCAGCAGCCCCCAGGGACAGGGGGGTTATCAGCCCCAGCATTTT.

CDR3 loop: CASNRAGEGYTF. The CDR3 bases are TGTGCCAGTAACAGGGCTGGGGAAGGCTACACCTTC. The chain employs TRBV19 and TRBJ1-2, with a tentative D call TRBD1 (6 bases). CDR3 size: 12 residues. The germline V gene has CDR1 LNHDA and CDR2 SQIVND (reference sequence). The V and J ends lost 7 bases and 8 bases respectively, with 14 bases between them.

The V gene is TRBV9, the J gene TRBJ2-7, with TRBD2 matching 11 bases. Trimming cost V 4 bases and J 6 bases; bases outside gene matches: 6. There are 14 residues in the CDR3. In germline, CDR1 is SGDLS, CDR2 YYNGEE. The CDR3 DNA follows: TGTGCCAGCAGCCCACGGCTAGCGGGAGGCGAGCAGTACTTC. It encodes CASSPRLAGGEQYF.

This rearrangement joins TRBV27 to TRBJ1-4; D unclear. Germline values: CDR1 MNHEY, CDR2 SMNVEV (reference sequence). The length of the CDR3 is 13 residues. V was shortened by 4 bases and J by 5 bases, with 8 bases between the two germline ends. Here the CDR3 reads CASSSTRNEKLFF. The CDR3 DNA reads as TGTGCCAGCAGTTCGACAAGGAATGAAAAACTGTTTTTT.

The count of this clone is one. The rearrangement links TRBV2 to TRBJ1-1; unclear D gene. CDR1 is SNHLY and CDR2 is FYNNEI in the germline V gene. The CDR3 sequence is 15 residues long. V lost 2 bases, J lost 1 base, and 11 bases lay in between. The CDR3 bases are TGTGCCAGCAGTGAAATATCGCCCGGGAACACTGAAGCTTTCTTT. This translates into CASSEISPGNTEAFF.

The chain recombines TRBV7-7 with TRBJ2-5; D remains ambiguous. Germline V gene data show CDR1 as SSHAT and CDR2 as FNYEAQ (reference sequence). This CDR3 region has 13 residues. Trimming took 5 bases from V and 1 from J, leaving 8 bases between them. CDR3 sequence (DNA): TGTGCCAGCAGCCCCCTACTCCAAGAGACCCAGTACTTC. As protein: CASSPLLQETQYF. The full variable domain, completed using reference TRBV7-7 and TRBJ2-5, is GAGVSQSPRYKVTKRGQDVTLRCDPISSHATLYWYQQALGQGPEFLTYFNYEAQPDKSGLPSDRFSAERPEGSISTLTIQRTEQRDSAMYRCASSPLLQETQYFGPGTRLLVL.

V gene TRBV28 combines with J gene TRBJ2-5; 9 positions match TRBD1. V trimming: 8 bases; J trimming: 7 bases; junction bases outside the gene matches: 11. In germline, CDR1 is MDHEN, CDR2 SYDVKM. CDR3 size: 14 residues. CDR3 residues: CASRPGTGIGTQYF. CDR3 nucleotides: TGTGCCAGCCGTCCCGGGACAGGGATCGGGACCCAGTACTTC.

The chain carries TRBV6-1 and TRBJ2-5, with D perhaps matching TRBD1 or TRBD2 (5 bases each). Germline V gives CDR1 MNHNS, CDR2 SASEGT. The CDR3 is made up of 13 amino acids. The V end lost 8 bases, the J end lost 5 bases, and 15 bases lay between the germline ends. CDR3 DNA sequence: TGTGCCAGCCGGGGACGTGCTCAGGAGACCCAGTACTTC. It codes for CASRGRAQETQYF.

The rearrangement links TRBV11-2 to TRBJ2-1; D gene ambiguous. Germline loops: CDR1 SGHAT, CDR2 FQNNGV. CDR3 length: 16 amino acids. V dropped 5 bases and J dropped 2 bases, with 16 bases sitting between them. This CDR3 is CASSPRPIPPYNEQFF. The CDR3 DNA is TGTGCCAGCAGCCCGAGACCCATTCCCCCCTACAATGAGCAGTTCTTC.

The chain carries TRBV6-6 and TRBJ1-2; perhaps TRBD1 as D (6 bases). V was cut by 7 bases and J by 7 bases, with 25 bases left in between. Germline CDR1 and CDR2: MNHNY and SVGAGI (reference sequence). The CDR3 runs 16 residues. The DNA of the CDR3 is TGTGCCAGCACTTTACGGGGCAGGGGCCCCGCCGGTGGCTACACCTTC. Residues: CASTLRGRGPAGGYTF.

The chain couples TRBV15 to TRBJ2-5, with D perhaps TRBD2 (5 bases). This CDR3 contains 12 residues. Trimming took 2 bases from V and 4 from J, leaving 5 bases between them. Germline-derived CDR1 and CDR2 are LNHNV and YYDKDF (reference sequence). The CDR3 DNA reads as TGTGCCACCAGCAGAAGCGGAGAGACCCAGTACTTC. It encodes CATSRSGETQYF. The full variable domain, in which reference TRBV15 and TRBJ2-5 provide the parts outside the CDR3, is DAMVIQNPRYQVTQFGKPVTLSCSQTLNHNVMYWYQQKSSQAPKLLFHYYDKDFNNEADTPDNFQSRRPNTSFCFLDIRSPGLGDTAMYLCATSRSGETQYFGPGTRLLVL.

The chain combines TRBV6-5 with TRBJ1-4; D remains unclear. Trimming pared 0 bases from V and 8 bases from J, leaving 13 bases between. The CDR3 spans 15 residues. Germline loops: CDR1 MNHEY, CDR2 SVGAGI. The CDR3 spells CASSYSPTTEEKLFF. The CDR3 DNA is TGTGCCAGCAGTTACTCGCCCACCACCGAGGAAAAACTGTTTTTT.

This chain joins TRBV5-4 and TRBJ2-4; TRBD1 agrees at 7 bases. The CDR3 has 17 residues. CDR1 SGHNT and CDR2 YYREEE come from the germline V gene (reference sequence). Trimming removed 3 bases from V and 1 base from J; junction bases left unmatched: 10. As DNA, the CDR3 is TGTGCCAGCAGCTCAGCACAGGGGCTAAGCGCCAAAAACATTCAGTACTTC. Translation: CASSSAQGLSAKNIQYF.